This T cell receptor beta chain was sequenced in a study of Graves' ophthalmopathy and Graves' hyperthyroidism. This clonotype appeared a few times. TCR beta CDR3 amplification used RNA transcripts. First-round RT-PCR relied on HTBI primers, and a second-round multiplex PCR came next. Via MiXCR, TCRdb re-called the multiplex PCR reads, giving one row per CDR3 protein. The table has 150,000 to 200,000 distinct CDR3 sequences, 35% to 45% seen once. The CDR3 covers 15 residues. The germline V gene has CDR1 MNHNS and CDR2 SASEGT. V trimming: 8 bases; J trimming: 0 bases; junction bases outside the gene matches: 8.

The clonotype originates from a man in his thirties or forties with Graves' ophthalmopathy. The chain is built from TRBV6-1 and TRBJ2-7, with 9 bases lining up with TRBD1. Sequencing was performed on peripheral blood. CDR3 sequence reads: CASGDPGQGSYEQYF. In DNA, the CDR3 is TGTGCCAGCGGCGACCCGGGACAGGGCTCCTACGAGCAGTACTTC.